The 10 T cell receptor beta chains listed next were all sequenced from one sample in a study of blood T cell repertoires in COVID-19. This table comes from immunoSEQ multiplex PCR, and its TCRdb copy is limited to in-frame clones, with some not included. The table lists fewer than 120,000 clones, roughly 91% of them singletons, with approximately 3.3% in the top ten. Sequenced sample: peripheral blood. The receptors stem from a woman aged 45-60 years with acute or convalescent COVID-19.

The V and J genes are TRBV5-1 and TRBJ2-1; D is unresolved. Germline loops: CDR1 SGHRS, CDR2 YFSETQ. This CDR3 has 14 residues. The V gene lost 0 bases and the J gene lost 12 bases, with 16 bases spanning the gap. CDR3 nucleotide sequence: TGCGCCAGCAGCTTGGACTCTTCTCAAATATGGCAGTTCTTC. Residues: CASSLDSSQIWQFF.

The CDR3 sequence is CAISDAGGGSTEAFF. The CDR3 DNA is TGTGCCATCAGTGACGCGGGGGGTGGGAGCACTGAAGCTTTCTTT. The rearrangement uses TRBV10-3 and TRBJ1-1; D is perhaps TRBD1 (5 bases). This CDR3 has 15 residues. CDR1 and CDR2 (germline): ENHRY, SYGVKD. V lost 3 bases and J lost 4, with 15 bases in between.

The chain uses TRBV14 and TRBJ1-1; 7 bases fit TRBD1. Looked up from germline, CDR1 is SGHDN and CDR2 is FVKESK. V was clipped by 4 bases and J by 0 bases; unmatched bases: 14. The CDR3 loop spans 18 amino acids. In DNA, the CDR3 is TGTGCCAGCAGCCTTTTCCGACAGGGATTCTCCATGAACACTGAAGCTTTCTTT. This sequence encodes CASSLFRQGFSMNTEAFF.

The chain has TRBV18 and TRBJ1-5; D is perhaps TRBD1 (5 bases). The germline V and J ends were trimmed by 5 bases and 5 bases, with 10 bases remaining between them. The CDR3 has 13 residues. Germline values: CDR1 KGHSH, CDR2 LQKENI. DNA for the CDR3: TGTGCCAGCTCAGCGCAGGGCTATCAGCCCCAGCATTTT. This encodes CASSAQGYQPQHF.

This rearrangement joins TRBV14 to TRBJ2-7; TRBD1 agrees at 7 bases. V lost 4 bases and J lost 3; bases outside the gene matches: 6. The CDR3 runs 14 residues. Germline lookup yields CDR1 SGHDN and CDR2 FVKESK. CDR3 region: CASSRLTGNYEQYF. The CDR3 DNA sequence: TGTGCCAGCAGCCGCCTGACAGGGAACTACGAGCAGTACTTC.

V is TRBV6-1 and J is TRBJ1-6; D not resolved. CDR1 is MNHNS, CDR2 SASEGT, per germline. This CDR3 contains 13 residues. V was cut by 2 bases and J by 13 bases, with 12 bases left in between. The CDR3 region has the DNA TGTGCCAGCAGTGAAAGTCCAGATTGGCCCCTCCACTTT. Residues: CASSESPDWPLHF.

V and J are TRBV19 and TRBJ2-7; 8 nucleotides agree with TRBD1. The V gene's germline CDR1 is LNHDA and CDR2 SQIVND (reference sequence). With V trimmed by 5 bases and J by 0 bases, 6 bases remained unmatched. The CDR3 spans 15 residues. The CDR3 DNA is TGTGCCAGTAGTCGGGACAGGACCAGCTCCTACGAGCAGTACTTC. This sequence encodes CASSRDRTSSYEQYF.

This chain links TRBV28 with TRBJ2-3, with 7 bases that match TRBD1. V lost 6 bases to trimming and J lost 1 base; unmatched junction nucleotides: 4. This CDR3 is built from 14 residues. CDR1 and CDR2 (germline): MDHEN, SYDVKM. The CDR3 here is CASRLGTGTDTQYF. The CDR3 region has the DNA TGTGCCAGCAGACTGGGGACAGGCACAGATACGCAGTATTTT.

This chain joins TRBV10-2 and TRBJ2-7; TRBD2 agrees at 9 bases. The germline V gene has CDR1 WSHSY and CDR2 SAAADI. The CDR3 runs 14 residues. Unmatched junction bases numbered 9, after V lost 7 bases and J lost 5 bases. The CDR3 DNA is TGCGCCAGCATCGTTGCTAGCGGGAACAACGAGCAGTACTTC. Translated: CASIVASGNNEQYF.

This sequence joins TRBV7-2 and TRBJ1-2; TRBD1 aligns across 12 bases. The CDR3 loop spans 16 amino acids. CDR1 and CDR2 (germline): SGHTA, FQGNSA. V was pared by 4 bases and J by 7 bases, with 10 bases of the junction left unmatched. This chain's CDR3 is CASSSPGQGAFIGYTF. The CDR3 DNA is TGTGCCAGCAGCTCCCCGGGACAGGGGGCGTTTATTGGCTACACCTTC.